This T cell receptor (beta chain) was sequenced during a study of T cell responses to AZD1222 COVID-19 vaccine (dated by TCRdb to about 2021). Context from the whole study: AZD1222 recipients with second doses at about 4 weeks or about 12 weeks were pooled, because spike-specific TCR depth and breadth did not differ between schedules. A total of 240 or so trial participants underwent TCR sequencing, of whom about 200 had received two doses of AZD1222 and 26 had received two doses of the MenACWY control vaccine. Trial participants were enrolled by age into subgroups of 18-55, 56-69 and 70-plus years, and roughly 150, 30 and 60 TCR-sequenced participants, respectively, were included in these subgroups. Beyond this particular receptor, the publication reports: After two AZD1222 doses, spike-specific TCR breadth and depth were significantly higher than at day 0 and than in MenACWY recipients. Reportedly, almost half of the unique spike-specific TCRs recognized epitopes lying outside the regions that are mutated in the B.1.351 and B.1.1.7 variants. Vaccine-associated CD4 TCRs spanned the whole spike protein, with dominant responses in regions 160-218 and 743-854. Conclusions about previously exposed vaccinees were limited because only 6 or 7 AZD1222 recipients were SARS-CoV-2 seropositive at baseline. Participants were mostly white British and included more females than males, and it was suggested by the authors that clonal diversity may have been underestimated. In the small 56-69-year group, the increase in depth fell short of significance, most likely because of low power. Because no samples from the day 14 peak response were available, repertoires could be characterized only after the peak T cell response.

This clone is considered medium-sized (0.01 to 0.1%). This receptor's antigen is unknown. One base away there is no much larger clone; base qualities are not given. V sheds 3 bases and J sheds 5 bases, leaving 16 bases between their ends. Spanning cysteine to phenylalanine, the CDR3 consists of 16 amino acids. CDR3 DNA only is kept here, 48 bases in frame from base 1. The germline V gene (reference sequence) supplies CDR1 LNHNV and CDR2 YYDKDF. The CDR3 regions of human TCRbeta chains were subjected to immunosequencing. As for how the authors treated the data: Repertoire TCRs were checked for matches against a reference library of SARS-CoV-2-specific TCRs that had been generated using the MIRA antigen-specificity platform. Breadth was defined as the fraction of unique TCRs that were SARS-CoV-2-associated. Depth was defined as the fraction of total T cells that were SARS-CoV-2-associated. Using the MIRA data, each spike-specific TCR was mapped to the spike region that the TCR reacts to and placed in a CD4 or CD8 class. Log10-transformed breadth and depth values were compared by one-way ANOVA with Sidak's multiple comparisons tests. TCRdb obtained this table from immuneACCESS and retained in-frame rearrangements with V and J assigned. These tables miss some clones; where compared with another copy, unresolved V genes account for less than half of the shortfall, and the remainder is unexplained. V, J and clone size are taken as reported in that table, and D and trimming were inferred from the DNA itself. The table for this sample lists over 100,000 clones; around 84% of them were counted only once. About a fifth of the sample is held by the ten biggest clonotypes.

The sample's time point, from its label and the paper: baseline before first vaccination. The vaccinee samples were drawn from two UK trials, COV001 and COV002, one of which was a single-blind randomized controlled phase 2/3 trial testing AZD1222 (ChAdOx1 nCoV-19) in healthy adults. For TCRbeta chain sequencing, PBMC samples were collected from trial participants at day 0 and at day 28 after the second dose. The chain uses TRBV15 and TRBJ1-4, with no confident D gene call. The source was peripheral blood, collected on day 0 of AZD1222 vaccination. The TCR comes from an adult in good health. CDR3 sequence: CATSRGWEGRNEKLFF. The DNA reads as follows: TGTGCCACCAGCAGGGGTTGGGAGGGTCGCAATGAAAAACTGTTTTTT.